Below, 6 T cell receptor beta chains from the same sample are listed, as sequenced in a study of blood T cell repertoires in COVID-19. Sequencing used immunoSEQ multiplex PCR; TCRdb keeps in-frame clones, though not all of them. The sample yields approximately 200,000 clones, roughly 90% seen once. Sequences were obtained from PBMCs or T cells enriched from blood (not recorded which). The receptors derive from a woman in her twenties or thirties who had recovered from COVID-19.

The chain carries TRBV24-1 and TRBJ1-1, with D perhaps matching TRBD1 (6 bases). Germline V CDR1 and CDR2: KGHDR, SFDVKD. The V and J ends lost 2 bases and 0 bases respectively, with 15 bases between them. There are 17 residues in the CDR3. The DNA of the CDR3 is TGTGCCACCAGTGATTCGGGGGGCGACTTTATGAACACTGAAGCTTTCTTT. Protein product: CATSDSGGDFMNTEAFF.

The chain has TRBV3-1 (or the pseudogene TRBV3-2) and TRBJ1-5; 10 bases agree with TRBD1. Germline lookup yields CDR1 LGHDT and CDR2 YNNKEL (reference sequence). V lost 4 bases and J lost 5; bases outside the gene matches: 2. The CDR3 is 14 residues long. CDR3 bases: TGTGCCAGCAGCCGAGGGACAGGGGATCAGCCCCAGCATTTT. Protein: CASSRGTGDQPQHF.

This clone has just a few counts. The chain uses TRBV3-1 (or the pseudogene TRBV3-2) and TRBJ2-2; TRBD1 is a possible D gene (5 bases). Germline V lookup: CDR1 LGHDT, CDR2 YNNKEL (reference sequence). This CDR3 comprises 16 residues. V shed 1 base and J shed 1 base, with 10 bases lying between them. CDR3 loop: CASSQGTGQNTGELFF. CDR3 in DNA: TGTGCCAGCAGCCAAGGAACAGGACAGAACACCGGGGAGCTGTTTTTT.

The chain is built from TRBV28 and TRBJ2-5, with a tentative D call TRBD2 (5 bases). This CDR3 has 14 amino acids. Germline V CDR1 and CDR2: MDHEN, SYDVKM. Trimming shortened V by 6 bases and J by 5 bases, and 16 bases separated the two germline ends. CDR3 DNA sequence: TGTGCCAGCAGACCTGGGCCCGGCGGGGAGACCCAGTACTTC. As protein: CASRPGPGGETQYF.

The CDR3 DNA sequence: TGTGCCAGCCGATACGGGACTAGCGGAACCCAAGGGGGGCAGTTCTTC. Translating it yields CASRYGTSGTQGGQFF. V and J are TRBV27 and TRBJ2-1; TRBD2 matches at 11 bases. Germline assignment: CDR1 MNHEY and CDR2 SMNVEV (reference sequence). The CDR3 is 16 amino acids. V dropped 8 bases and J dropped 12; count of bases not matched to a gene: 18.

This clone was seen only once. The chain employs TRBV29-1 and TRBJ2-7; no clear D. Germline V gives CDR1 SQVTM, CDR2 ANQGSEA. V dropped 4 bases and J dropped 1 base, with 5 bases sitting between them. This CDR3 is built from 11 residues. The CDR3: CSVATSYEQYF. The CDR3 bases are TGCAGCGTTGCCACTTCCTACGAGCAGTACTTC.